The 12 T cell receptor beta chains given below trace back to one sample, sequenced in a study of OX40 agonist ivuxolimab in advanced cancers. Measured with immunoSEQ multiplex PCR; TCRdb has only the in-frame clones, and not every one. The sample includes tens of thousands of clones, 92% of them seen just once. The material sequenced was CD4+ or CD8+ T cells sorted from blood, taken in a trial of the OX40 agonist ivuxolimab. Receptor source: an adult with an advanced solid tumor such as melanoma, head and neck, liver or kidney cancer.

The chain combines TRBV13 with TRBJ2-3; D is perhaps TRBD1 or TRBD2 (5 bases each). Germline CDR1 reads PRHDT; CDR2 reads FYEKMQ (reference sequence). V was clipped by 1 base and J by 1 base, with 12 bases between them. CDR3 length equals 16 residues. The CDR3 is CASSLEVQGGTDTQYF. CDR3 DNA: TGTGCCAGCAGCTTAGAGGTGCAGGGAGGCACAGATACGCAGTATTTT.

The chain carries TRBV14 and TRBJ2-5, with 10 bases matching TRBD2. CDR3 size: 16 residues. From germline, CDR1 is SGHDN and CDR2 FVKESK. V was pared by 2 bases and J by 2 bases, with 5 bases of the junction left unmatched. CDR3 loop: CASSQIAGGSQETQYF. The DNA of the CDR3 is TGTGCCAGCAGCCAAATAGCGGGGGGAAGTCAAGAGACCCAGTACTTC.

V and J are TRBV6-5 and TRBJ2-3, with D possibly matching TRBD2 (7 bases). The CDR3 has 14 residues. V lost 0 bases and J 8 bases, leaving 12 bases between the germline ends. The germline V gene encodes CDR1 MNHEY and CDR2 SVGAGI. CDR3 residues: CASSYSRGAITQYF. CDR3 nucleotides: TGTGCCAGCAGTTACTCCCGGGGGGCCATTACGCAGTATTTT.

The V call is TRBV6-5, the J call TRBJ2-3; either TRBD1 or TRBD2 may supply D (5 bases each). The V gene's germline CDR1 is MNHEY and CDR2 SVGAGI. The CDR3 has 11 residues. The V end lost 5 bases, the J end lost 8 bases, and 8 bases lay between the germline ends. CDR3 sequence reads: CASSTGATQYF. CDR3 DNA sequence: TGTGCCAGCAGTACCGGGGCTACGCAGTATTTT.

V usage is TRBV25-1 and J usage is TRBJ1-6; D possibly corresponds to TRBD1 (5 bases). The CDR3 has 14 amino acids. Trimming cost V 1 base and J 9 bases, with 10 bases left between them. Looked up from germline, CDR1 is MGHDK and CDR2 is SYGVNS. The CDR3 is CASSEWGNGSPLHF. The CDR3 nucleotides read TGTGCCAGCAGTGAATGGGGGAACGGTTCACCCCTCCACTTT.

This chain uses TRBV18 with TRBJ1-3; D not resolved. CDR3 length equals 14 residues. Germline values: CDR1 KGHSH, CDR2 LQKENI. The V end was cut by 6 bases, the J end by 2 bases, with 11 bases between. CDR3 DNA: TGTGCCAGCTCCCGGGAGTCCGCTGGAAACACCATATATTTT. The encoded protein is CASSRESAGNTIYF.

This clone was seen only a few times. This rearrangement joins TRBV11-2 to TRBJ2-7, with TRBD2 identical over 8 bases. The V gene end was trimmed by 1 base and the J gene end by 5 bases; junction bases not matched to a gene: 7. Germline CDR1 is SGHAT and CDR2 is FQNNGV. The CDR3 is made up of 15 amino acids. CDR3 DNA: TGTGCCAGCAGCTTAGGGACTAGCCCTGGCAACGAGCAGTACTTC. Protein: CASSLGTSPGNEQYF.

This clone was observed once. V usage is TRBV18 and J usage is TRBJ1-1; tentative D call: TRBD1 (5 bases). This CDR3 is built from 14 residues. Germline CDR1 is KGHSH and CDR2 is LQKENI. Deletions cut 3 bases from V and 1 base from J, with 9 bases between. CDR3 protein: CASSPGLENTEAFF. In DNA, the CDR3 is TGTGCCAGCTCACCGGGACTGGAGAACACTGAAGCTTTCTTT.

The gene calls are TRBV6-5 and TRBJ1-2, with 8 bases identical to TRBD1. This CDR3 has 16 residues. Germline V gives CDR1 MNHEY, CDR2 SVGAGI. V lost 0 bases, J lost 3 bases, and 6 bases stayed unmatched. The CDR3 region has the DNA TGTGCCAGCAGTTACTCGACGGCAGGGGGCGACTATGGCTACACCTTC. Amino acids: CASSYSTAGGDYGYTF.

The chain couples TRBV18 to TRBJ2-3; no definite D call. The CDR3 totals 11 residues. V was clipped by 4 bases and J by 6 bases, with 5 bases between them. CDR1 and CDR2 from the germline V gene are KGHSH and LQKENI. The CDR3 region is CASSLVDTQYF. In DNA form, the CDR3 reads TGTGCCAGCTCACTAGTTGATACGCAGTATTTT.

The rearrangement links TRBV4-1 to TRBJ2-1; 16 bases are shared with TRBD2. The CDR3 runs to 18 residues. In germline, CDR1 is MGHRA, CDR2 YSYEKL. V trimming: 5 bases; J trimming: 1 base; junction bases outside the gene matches: 5. The CDR3 loop is CASSEPGLAGGSYNEQFF. The CDR3, as DNA: TGCGCCAGCAGCGAACCGGGACTAGCGGGAGGGTCCTACAATGAGCAGTTCTTC.

The chain links TRBV9 to TRBJ2-3, with 10 bases identical to TRBD2. V gave up 1 base and J gave up 5 bases; unmatched junction bases: 4. CDR1 SGDLS and CDR2 YYNGEE come from the germline V gene. This CDR3 is built from 15 residues. CDR3 in DNA: TGTGCCAGCAGCGTAACTAGCGGGGACTTAGATACGCAGTATTTT. Translating gives CASSVTSGDLDTQYF.